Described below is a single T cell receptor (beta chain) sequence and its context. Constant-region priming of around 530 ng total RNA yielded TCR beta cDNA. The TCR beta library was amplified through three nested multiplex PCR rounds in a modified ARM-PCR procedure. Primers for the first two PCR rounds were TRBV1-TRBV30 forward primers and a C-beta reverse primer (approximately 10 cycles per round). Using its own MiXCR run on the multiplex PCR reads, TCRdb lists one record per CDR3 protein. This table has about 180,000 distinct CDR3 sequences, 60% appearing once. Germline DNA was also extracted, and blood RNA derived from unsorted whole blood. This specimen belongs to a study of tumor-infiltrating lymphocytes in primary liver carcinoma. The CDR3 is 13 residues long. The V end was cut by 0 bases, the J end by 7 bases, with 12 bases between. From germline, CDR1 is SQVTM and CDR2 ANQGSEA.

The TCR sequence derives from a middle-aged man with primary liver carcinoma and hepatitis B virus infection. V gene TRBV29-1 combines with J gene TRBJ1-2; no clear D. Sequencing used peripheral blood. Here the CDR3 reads CSVEDWIRSGYTF. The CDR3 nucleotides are TGCAGCGTTGAAGATTGGATCAGGTCTGGCTACACCTTC.